This T cell receptor (beta chain) was sequenced for a study of vaccination effects on CD4 cells after COVID-19 (dated by TCRdb to 2021 to 2024). Turning to the overall study: In the ViraFEST assay, PBMC were stimulated with viral peptide pools, and TCR sequencing was then used to find antigen-specific CD4+ T cell clonotypes based on their expansion. SARS-CoV-2 spike-specific CD4+ TCR repertoires from before and after mRNA vaccination were compared in COVID-19 convalescent patients and in infection-naive vaccine recipients. Samples were taken from three convalescent patients early (day +14) and late (day +241, +227, +161 respectively) after vaccination. The full study included ten to eleven COVID-19 convalescent patients and a handful of SARS-CoV-2-naive healthy vaccine recipients. Cultures from other donors in the study were sequenced using the Oncomine TCR Beta short-read assay on an Illumina iSeq 100. Some 2 million PBMC per well were cultured in IMDM with about 4.8% human AB serum, 10 IU/ml IL-2 and gentamicin, plus 10 ug/ml peptides. Post-vaccine samples across the study were collected a median of 72 days after the second dose, with a range of 14 to 241.

The protocol used for the library was the immunoSEQ multiplex PCR assay. DNA from the CD4+ T cells that had been cultured and isolated underwent TCR beta CDR3 sequencing. The study's own analysis went as follows. Non-productive TCR sequences were removed and reads were trimmed to the CDR3 region, keeping CDR3s of at least 7 amino acids. Antigen-specific clonotypes were identified with the MANAFEST web app by comparing expansion in peptide wells against reference cultures. To be called positive, a clone needed expansion at FDR<0.05 compared with the reference and with all other wells, an odds ratio greater than 5, and a frequency greater than 0.1% in two replicate wells. A clonotype was defined as cross-reactive if the clonotype was significantly expanded both in SARS-CoV-2 spike wells and in at least one common cold coronavirus spike condition. CDR3 similarity was assessed by Levenshtein distance with the stringdist R package, and unrooted trees were built with ape in R 3.6.1. This immuneACCESS table, as held by TCRdb, lists in-frame sequences with V and J called but not all clones. Of the missing ones, under half trace to an unresolved V gene in checked studies; the others have no known cause. V and J calls and clone size are given by that table; D and trimming were obtained from the DNA. The sample yields nearly 50,000 clones; around 74% were counted once. The biggest ten clones account for 4.5% to 5.5% of the sample.

Study-level results and caveats: For convalescent patients, new clones induced by the vaccine made up most of the post-vaccine spike-reactive repertoire, and these new clones were largely distinct from the clones induced by infection. At late post-vaccination timepoints, both infection-induced and vaccine-induced clones showed marked clonal contraction, consistent with waning T cell responses. The study was limited by a small number of convalescent patients, and early post-infection timepoints were lacking.

After more than 9 days of culture, CD4+ T cells were isolated with the EasySep CD4+ T cell isolation kit. Convalescent patients had PCR-confirmed SARS-CoV-2 infection between March and December 2020, before Alpha, Beta and Delta variants emerged in the United States. Each participant received two doses of an mRNA SARS-CoV-2 vaccine, either BNT162b2 or mRNA-1273. Half of the culture medium was replaced with fresh IL-2-containing medium on days 3 and 7. Unless noted otherwise, every peptide stimulation condition was grown in triplicate wells. PBMC were separated from whole blood using Ficoll-Paque Plus gradient centrifugation and were then either cryopreserved at -140C or used fresh. The QIAamp micro DNA kit was used to extract genomic DNA from the cultured CD4+ T cells. Trimming removed 5 bases from V and 7 bases from J; the gene matches leave 19 bases unexplained. The CDR3 runs 17 residues from the cysteine to the phenylalanine. Solely the CDR3 DNA is kept, with 51 bases framed from the first base. The germline V gene encodes CDR1 SGHTA and CDR2 FQGNSA.

This clone was seen more than once but under ten times. The specificity of this receptor is unknown. Within one base of it there is no much larger clone, and no base qualities were kept. The sequence is built from TRBV7-2 and TRBJ2-7; 8 central nucleotides agree with TRBD1. The sequenced sample was CD4+ T cells from PBMCs cultured without peptide, obtained after COVID-19 vaccination. The sequence was obtained from a human donor who had a prior SARS-CoV-2 infection. The CDR3 protein: CASSPYPLKTGAVEQYF. The DNA sequence reads TGTGCCAGCAGCCCATATCCACTGAAGACAGGGGCGGTAGAGCAGTACTTC. Outside the CDR3, residues come from the reference TRBV7-2 and TRBJ2-7 proteins, so the full variable domain is: GAGVSQSPSNKVTEKGKDVELRCDPISGHTALYWYRQSLGQGLEFLIYFQGNSAPDKSGLPSDRFSAERTGGSVSTLTIQRTQQEDSAVYLCASSPYPLKTGAVEQYFGPGTRLTVT.